This TCR beta chain appears in the sequencing data of a study of radiotherapy plus CTLA-4 blockade in lung cancer (dated by TCRdb to 2017 to 2018). For context, the study as a whole: Among enrolled patients, about 17% had an objective response and roughly 33% reached disease control.

The germline V gene gives CDR1 as ENHRY and CDR2 as SYGVKD. V lost 1 base and J lost 6 bases, and the count of bases not matched to a germline gene is 4. Including the terminal cysteine and phenylalanine, the CDR3 comprises 15 residues. Just CDR3 DNA is preserved here, 45 bases in frame from base 1. To note about this clone: Its specific antigen is unknown. No qualities accompany the bases; no much larger clone lies one base away.

Findings and caveats that apply to the study as a whole: The strongest predictors of response, as reported, were early dynamic changes in blood T cell clones along with a rise in serum interferon-beta after radiation. After treatment with radiotherapy and ipilimumab, TCR clones that originated in tumors expanded in peripheral blood.

Libraries were made using the immunoSEQ multiplex PCR assay. TCRdb stores this immuneACCESS table with in-frame sequences only. Part of the clones is absent; in the studies checked, under half of the shortfall reflects unresolved V genes, and no reason is known for the rest. The sample table shows nearly 110,000 clones, and approximately 87% are seen once. Roughly 2.5% of the sample goes to the ten largest clones. The study tested focal radiation therapy combined with CTLA-4 blockade (ipilimumab) in patients with chemo-refractory metastatic non-small-cell lung cancer. Sequences were derived from peripheral blood, sampled from a patient treated with radiotherapy plus ipilimumab. The receptor was derived from a human donor with non-small cell lung cancer that progressed on radiotherapy plus ipilimumab. Some clones in this sample may be carry-over from other donors' samples. The sequence joins TRBV10-3 to TRBJ1-2, and 11 bases in between align with TRBD1. The CDR3 has the sequence CAISEWTGGENGYTF. The sequenced DNA: TGTGCCATCAGTGAGTGGACAGGGGGCGAGAATGGCTACACCTTC.